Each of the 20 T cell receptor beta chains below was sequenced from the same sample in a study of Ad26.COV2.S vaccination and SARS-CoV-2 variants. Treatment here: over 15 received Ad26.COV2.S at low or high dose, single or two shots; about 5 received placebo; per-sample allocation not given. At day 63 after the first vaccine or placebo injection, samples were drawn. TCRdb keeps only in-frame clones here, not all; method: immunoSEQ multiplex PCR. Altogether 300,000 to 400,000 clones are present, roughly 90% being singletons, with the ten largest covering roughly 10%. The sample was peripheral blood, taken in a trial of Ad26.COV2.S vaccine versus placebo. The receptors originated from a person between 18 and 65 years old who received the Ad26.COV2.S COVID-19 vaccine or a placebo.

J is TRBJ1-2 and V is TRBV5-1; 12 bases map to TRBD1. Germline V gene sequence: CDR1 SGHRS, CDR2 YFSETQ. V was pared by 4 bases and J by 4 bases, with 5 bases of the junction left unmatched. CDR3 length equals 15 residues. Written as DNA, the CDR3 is TGCGCCAGCAGCCGTGGGACAGGGGGCATCTATGGCTACACCTTC. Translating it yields CASSRGTGGIYGYTF.

CDR3: CASSSRLAGGPYGDTQYF. CDR3 sequence (DNA): TGTGCCAGCAGCTCCCGACTAGCGGGGGGCCCCTATGGAGATACGCAGTATTTT. The chain is built from TRBV9 and TRBJ2-3; 13 bases fit TRBD2. The ends lost 4 bases at V and 5 bases at J; junction bases unmatched: 13. Looked up from germline, CDR1 is SGDLS and CDR2 is YYNGEE. The CDR3 runs 18 residues.

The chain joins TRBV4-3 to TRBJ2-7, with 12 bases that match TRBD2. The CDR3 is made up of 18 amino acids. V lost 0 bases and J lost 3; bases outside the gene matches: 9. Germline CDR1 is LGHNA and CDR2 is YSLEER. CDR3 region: CASSQDRASGGAVYEQYF. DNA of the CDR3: TGCGCCAGCAGCCAAGATCGGGCTAGCGGGGGGGCCGTCTACGAGCAGTACTTC.

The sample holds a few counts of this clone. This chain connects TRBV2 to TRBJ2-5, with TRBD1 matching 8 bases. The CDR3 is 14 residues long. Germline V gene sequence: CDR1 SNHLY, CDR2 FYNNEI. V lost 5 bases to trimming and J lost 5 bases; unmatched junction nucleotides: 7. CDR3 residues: CASSWTGIGETQYF. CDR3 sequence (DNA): TGTGCCAGCAGTTGGACAGGGATAGGGGAGACCCAGTACTTC.

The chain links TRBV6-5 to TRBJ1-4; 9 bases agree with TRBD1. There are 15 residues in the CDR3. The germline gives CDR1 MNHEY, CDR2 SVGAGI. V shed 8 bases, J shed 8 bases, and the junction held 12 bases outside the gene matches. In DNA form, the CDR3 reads TGTGCCAGCGAGGGGCCCCGGGACAGGGACGAAAAACTGTTTTTT. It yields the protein CASEGPRDRDEKLFF.

Here the CDR3 reads CASSLSVWGSLAYGYTF. The CDR3 coding sequence is TGTGCCAGCAGCTTGAGTGTTTGGGGGAGCCTCGCCTATGGCTACACCTTC. The chain couples TRBV5-8 to TRBJ1-2; D may be TRBD1 (5 bases). CDR1 and CDR2 (germline): SGHTS, YDEGEE. With 1 base removed from V and 4 bases from J, the gap between germline ends came to 20 bases. This CDR3 contains 17 residues. Full variable domain (remainder filled in from reference TRBV5-8 and TRBJ1-2): EAGVTQSPTHLIKTRGQQATLRCSPISGHTSVYWYQQALGLGLQFLLWYDEGEERNRGNFPPRFSGRQFPNYSSELNVNALELEDSALYLCASSLSVWGSLAYGYTFGSGTRLTVV.

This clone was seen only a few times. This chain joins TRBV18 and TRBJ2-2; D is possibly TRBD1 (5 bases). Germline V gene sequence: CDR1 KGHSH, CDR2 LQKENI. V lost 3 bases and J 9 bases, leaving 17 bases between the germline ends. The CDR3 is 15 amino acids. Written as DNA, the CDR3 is TGTGCCAGCTCACCCTCCAGGGCGTCTGGCCGGGAGCTGTTTTTT. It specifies CASSPSRASGRELFF.

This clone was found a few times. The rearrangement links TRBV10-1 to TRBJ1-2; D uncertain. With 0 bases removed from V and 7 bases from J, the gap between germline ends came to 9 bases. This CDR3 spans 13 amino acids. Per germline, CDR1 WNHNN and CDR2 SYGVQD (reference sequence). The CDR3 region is CASSESMTGGYTF. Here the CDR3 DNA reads TGCGCCAGCAGTGAGTCTATGACGGGTGGCTACACCTTC.

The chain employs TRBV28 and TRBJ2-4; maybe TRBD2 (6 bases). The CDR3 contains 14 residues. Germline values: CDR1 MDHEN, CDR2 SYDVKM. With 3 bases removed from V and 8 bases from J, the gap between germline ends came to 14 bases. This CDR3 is CASSLSMGGDIQYF. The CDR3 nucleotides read TGTGCCAGCAGTTTGTCGATGGGGGGAGACATTCAGTACTTC.

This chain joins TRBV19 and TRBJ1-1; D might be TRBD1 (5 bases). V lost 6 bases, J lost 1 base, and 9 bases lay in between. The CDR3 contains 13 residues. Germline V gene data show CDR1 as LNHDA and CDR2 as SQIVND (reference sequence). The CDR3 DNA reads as TGTGCCAGTAGGTGGGGGGGGAACACTGAAGCTTTCTTT. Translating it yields CASRWGGNTEAFF.

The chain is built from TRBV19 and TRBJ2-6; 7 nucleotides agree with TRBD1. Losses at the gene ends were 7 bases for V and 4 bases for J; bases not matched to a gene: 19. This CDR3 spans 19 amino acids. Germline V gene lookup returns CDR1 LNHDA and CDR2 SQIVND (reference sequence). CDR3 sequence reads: CASTLTPTGVLSGANVLTF. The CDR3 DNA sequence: TGTGCCAGTACCCTTACCCCCACAGGGGTTTTGAGCGGGGCCAACGTCCTGACTTTC.

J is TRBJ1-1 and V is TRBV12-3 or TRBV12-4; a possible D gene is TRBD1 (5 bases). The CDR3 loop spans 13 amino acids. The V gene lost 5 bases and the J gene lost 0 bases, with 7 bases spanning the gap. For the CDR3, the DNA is TGTGCCAGCAGTCGACAGTTGAACACTGAAGCTTTCTTT. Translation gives CASSRQLNTEAFF.

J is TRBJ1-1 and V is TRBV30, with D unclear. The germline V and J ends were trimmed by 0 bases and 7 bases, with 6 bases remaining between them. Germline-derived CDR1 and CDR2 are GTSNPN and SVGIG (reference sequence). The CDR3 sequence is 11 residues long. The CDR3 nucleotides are TGTGCCTGGAGTGTAGATGTTGAAGCTTTCTTT. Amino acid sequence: CAWSVDVEAFF.

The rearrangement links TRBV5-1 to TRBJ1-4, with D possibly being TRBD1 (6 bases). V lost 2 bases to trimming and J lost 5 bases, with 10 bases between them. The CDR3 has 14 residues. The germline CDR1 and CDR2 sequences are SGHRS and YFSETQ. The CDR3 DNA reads TGCGCCAGCAGCTTAGGGCAGGGGAATGAAAAACTGTTTTTT. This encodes CASSLGQGNEKLFF.

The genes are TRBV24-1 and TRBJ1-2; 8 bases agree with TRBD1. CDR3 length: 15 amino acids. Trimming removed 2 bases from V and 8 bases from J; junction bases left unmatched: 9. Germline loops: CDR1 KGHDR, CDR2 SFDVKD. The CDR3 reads CATSDSGQGLKGYTF. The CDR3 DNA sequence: TGTGCCACCAGTGATTCCGGACAGGGTTTAAAGGGCTACACCTTC.

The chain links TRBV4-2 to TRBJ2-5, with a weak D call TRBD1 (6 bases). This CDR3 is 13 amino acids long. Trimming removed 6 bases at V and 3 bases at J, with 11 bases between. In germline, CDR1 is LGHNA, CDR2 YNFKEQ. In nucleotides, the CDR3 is TGTGCCAGCAGAGGGGGAGCGGAAGAGACCCAGTACTTC. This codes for CASRGGAEETQYF.

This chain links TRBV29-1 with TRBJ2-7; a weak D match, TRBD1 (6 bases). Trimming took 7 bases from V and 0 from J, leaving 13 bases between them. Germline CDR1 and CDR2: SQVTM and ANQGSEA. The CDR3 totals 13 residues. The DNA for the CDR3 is TGCAGCGCCTCGGACAGAAGCTCCTACGAGCAGTACTTC. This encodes CSASDRSSYEQYF.

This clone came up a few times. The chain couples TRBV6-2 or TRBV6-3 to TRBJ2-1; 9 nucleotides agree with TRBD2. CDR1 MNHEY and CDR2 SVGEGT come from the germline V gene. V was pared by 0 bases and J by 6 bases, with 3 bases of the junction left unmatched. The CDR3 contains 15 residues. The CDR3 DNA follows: TGTGCCAGCAGTTACTCCGGGACTAGCCTCAATGAGCAGTTCTTC. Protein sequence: CASSYSGTSLNEQFF.

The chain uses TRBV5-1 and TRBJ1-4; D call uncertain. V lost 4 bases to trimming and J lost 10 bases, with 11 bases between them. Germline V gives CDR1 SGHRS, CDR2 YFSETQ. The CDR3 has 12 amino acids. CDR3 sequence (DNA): TGCGCCAGCAGCCAACCCTCTGGAAAACTGTTTTTT. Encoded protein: CASSQPSGKLFF. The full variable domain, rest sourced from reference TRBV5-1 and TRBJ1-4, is KAGVTQTPRYLIKTRGQQVTLSCSPISGHRSVSWYQQTPGQGLQFLFEYFSETQRNKGNFPGRFSGRQFSNSRSEMNVSTLELGDSALYLCASSQPSGKLFFGSGTQLSVL.

This CDR3 is CASSQGLEYNEQFF. The CDR3 region has the DNA TGTGCCAGCAGTCAGGGACTAGAATACAATGAGCAGTTCTTC. The V gene is TRBV27, the J gene TRBJ2-1, with 8 bases lining up with TRBD2. This CDR3 has 14 residues. V lost 5 bases and J lost 4; bases outside the gene matches: 4. Germline assignment: CDR1 MNHEY and CDR2 SMNVEV (reference sequence).